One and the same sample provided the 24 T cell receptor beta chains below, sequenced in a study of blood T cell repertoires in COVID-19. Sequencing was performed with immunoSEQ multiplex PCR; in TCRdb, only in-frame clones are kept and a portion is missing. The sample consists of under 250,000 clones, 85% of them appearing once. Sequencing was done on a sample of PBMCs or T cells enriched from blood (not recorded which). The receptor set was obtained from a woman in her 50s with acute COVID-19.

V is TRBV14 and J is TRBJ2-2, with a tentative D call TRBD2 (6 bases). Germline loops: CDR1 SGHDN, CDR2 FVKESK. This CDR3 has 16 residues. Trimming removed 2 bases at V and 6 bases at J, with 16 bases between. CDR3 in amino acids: CASSQNDPGLSGELFF. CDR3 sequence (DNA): TGTGCCAGCAGCCAAAATGACCCGGGACTTTCCGGGGAGCTGTTTTTT.

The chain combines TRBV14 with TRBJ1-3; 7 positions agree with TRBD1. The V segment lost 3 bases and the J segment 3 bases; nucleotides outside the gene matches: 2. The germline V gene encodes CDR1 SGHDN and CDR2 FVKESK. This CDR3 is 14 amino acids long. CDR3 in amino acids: CASSQTGLGNTIYF. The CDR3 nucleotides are TGTGCCAGCAGCCAGACAGGGCTTGGAAACACCATATATTTT.

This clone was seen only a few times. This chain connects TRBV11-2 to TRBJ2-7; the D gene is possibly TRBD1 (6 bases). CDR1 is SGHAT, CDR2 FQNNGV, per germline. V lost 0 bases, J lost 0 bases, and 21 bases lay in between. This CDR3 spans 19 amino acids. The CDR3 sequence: CASSLEVWATGTGSYEQYF. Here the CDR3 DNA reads TGTGCCAGCAGCTTAGAAGTTTGGGCCACAGGGACGGGCTCCTACGAGCAGTACTTC.

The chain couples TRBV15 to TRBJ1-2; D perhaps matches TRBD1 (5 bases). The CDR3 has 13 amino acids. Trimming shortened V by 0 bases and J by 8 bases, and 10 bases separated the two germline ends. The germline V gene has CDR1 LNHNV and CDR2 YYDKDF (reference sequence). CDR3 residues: CATSRDRVGGYTF. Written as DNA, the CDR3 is TGTGCCACCAGCAGAGACAGGGTTGGCGGCTACACCTTC.

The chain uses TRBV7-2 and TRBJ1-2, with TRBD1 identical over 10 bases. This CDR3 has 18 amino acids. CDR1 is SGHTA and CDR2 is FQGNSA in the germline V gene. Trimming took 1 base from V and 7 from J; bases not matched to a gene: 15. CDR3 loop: CASSLVGDRGLPVGGYTF. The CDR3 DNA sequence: TGTGCCAGCAGCTTAGTTGGGGACAGGGGACTGCCTGTGGGTGGCTACACCTTC.

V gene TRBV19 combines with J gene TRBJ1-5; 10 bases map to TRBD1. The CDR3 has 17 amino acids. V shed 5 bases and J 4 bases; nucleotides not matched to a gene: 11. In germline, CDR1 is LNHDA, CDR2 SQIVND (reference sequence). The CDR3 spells CASSPTTGGAGNQPQHF. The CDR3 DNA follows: TGTGCCAGTAGTCCGACGACAGGGGGCGCCGGGAATCAGCCCCAGCATTTT.

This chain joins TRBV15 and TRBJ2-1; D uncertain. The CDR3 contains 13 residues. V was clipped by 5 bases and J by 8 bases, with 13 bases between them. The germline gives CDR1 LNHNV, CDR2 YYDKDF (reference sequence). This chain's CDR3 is CATSGPPWDEQFF. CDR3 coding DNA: TGTGCCACCAGCGGGCCCCCTTGGGATGAGCAGTTCTTC.

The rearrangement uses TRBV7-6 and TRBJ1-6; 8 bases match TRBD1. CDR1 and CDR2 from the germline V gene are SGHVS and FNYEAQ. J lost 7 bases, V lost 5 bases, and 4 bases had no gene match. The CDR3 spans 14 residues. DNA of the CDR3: TGTGCCAGCAGCCCGACAGGGGAAAATTCACCCCTCCACTTT. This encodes CASSPTGENSPLHF.

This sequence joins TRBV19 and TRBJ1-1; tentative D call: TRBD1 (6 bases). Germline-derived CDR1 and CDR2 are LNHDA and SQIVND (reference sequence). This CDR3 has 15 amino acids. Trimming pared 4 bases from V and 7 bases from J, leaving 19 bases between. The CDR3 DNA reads TGTGCCAGTAGTAACCGGGACACCCTACTTTTTGAAGCTTTCTTT. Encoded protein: CASSNRDTLLFEAFF.

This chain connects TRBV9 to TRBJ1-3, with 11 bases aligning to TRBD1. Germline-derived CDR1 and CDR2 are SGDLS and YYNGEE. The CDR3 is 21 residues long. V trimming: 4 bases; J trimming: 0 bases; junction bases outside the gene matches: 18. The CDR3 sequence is CASSSPAIRDRGFHSGNTIYF. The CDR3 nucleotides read TGTGCCAGCAGCTCGCCCGCAATCCGGGACAGGGGGTTTCACTCTGGAAACACCATATATTTT.

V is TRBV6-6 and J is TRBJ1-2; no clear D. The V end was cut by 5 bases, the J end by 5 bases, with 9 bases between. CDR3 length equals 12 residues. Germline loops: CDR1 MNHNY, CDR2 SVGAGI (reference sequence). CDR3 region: CASSPGSYGYTF. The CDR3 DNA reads TGTGCCAGCAGTCCCGGGTCTTATGGCTACACCTTC.

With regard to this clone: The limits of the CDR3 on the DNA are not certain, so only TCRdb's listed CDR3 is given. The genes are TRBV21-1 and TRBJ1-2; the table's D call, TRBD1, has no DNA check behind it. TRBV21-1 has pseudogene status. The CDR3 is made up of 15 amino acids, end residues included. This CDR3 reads CASSKFGTGACGYTF.

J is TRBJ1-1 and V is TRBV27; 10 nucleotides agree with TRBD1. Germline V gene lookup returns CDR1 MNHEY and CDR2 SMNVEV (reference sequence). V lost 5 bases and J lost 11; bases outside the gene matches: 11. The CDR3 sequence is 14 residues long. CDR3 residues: CASSAGTGVRVAFF. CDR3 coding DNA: TGTGCCAGCAGTGCGGGGACAGGGGTGCGGGTGGCTTTCTTT.

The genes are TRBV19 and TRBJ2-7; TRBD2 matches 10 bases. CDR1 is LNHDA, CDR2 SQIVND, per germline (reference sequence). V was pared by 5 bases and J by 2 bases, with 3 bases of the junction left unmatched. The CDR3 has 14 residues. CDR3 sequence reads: CASSELAGTYEQYF. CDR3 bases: TGTGCCAGTAGTGAACTAGCGGGGACCTACGAGCAGTACTTC. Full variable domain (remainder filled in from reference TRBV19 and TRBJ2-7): DGGITQSPKYLFRKEGQNVTLSCEQNLNHDAMYWYRQDPGQGLRLIYYSQIVNDFQKGDIAEGYSVSREKKESFPLTVTSAQKNPTAFYLCASSELAGTYEQYFGPGTRLTVT.

In nucleotides, the CDR3 is TGTGCCACTAACCTTCCCGGGACAGGGGGATTTGAAGCTTTCTTT. It translates to CATNLPGTGGFEAFF. This chain uses TRBV19 with TRBJ1-1; 11 bases line up with TRBD1. V lost 10 bases and J lost 7; bases outside the gene matches: 14. Per the germline V gene, CDR1 is LNHDA and CDR2 is SQIVND (reference sequence). This CDR3 spans 15 amino acids.

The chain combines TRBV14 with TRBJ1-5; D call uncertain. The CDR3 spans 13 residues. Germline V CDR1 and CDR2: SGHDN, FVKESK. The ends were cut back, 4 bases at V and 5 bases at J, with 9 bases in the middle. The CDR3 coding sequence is TGTGCCAGCAGCCGGGGAGTTCATCAGCCCCAGCATTTT. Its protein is CASSRGVHQPQHF.

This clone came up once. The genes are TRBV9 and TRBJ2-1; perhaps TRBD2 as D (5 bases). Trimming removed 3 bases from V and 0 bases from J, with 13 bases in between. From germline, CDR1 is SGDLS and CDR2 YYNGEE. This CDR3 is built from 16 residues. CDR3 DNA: TGTGCCAGCAGCGAAGGACTTTCGCGCTCCTACAATGAGCAGTTCTTC. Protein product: CASSEGLSRSYNEQFF.

This CDR3 is CASSERQGYYEQYF. CDR3 sequence (DNA): TGTGCCAGCAGCGAACGACAGGGTTATTACGAGCAGTACTTC. The rearrangement joins TRBV7-2 to TRBJ2-7; 7 bases fit TRBD1. Losses at the gene ends were 5 bases for V and 4 bases for J; bases not matched to a gene: 8. The CDR3 contains 14 residues. Germline values: CDR1 SGHTA, CDR2 FQGNSA.

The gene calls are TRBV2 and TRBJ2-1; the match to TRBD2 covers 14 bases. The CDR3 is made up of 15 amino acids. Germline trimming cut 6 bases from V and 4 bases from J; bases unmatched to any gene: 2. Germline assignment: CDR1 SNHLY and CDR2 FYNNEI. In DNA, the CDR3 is TGTGCCAGCAGGAGACTAGCGGGGGGGTACAATGAGCAGTTCTTC. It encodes CASRRLAGGYNEQFF.

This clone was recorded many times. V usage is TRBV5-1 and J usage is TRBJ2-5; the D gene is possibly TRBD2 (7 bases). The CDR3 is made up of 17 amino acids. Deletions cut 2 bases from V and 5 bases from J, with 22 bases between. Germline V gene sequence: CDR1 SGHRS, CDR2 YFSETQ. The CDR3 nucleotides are TGCGCCAGCAGCTTATGGGTTGAGAGGGGGGGCCATGAGACCCAGTACTTC. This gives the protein CASSLWVERGGHETQYF.

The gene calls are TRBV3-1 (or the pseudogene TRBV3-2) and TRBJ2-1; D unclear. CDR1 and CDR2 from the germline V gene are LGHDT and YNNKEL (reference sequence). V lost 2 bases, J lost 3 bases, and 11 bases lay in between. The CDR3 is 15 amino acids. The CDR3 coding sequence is TGTGCCAGCAGCCAACCTTCCTCGTTCTACAATGAGCAGTTCTTC. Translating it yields CASSQPSSFYNEQFF.

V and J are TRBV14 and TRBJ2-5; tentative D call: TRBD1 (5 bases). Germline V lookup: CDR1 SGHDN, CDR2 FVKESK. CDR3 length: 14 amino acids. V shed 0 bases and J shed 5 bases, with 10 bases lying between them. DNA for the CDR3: TGTGCCAGCAGCCAAGATCTCAGGGCGGAGACCCAGTACTTC. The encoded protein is CASSQDLRAETQYF. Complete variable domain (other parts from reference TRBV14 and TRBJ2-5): EAGVTQFPSHSVIEKGQTVTLRCDPISGHDNLYWYRRVMGKEIKFLLHFVKESKQDESGMPNNRFLAERTGGTYSTLKVQPAELEDSGVYFCASSQDLRAETQYFGPGTRLLVL.

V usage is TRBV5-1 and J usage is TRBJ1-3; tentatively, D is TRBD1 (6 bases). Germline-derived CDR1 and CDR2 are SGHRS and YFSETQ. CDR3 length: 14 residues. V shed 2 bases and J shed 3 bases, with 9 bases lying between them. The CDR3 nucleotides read TGCGCCAGCAGCTTCACAGGGCATGGAAACACCATATATTTT. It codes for CASSFTGHGNTIYF.

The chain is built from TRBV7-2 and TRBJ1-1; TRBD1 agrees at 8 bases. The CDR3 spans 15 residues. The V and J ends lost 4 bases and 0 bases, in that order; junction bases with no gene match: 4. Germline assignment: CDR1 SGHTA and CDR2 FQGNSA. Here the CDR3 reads CASSSRQGMNTEAFF. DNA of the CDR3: TGTGCCAGCAGCTCCAGACAGGGGATGAACACTGAAGCTTTCTTT.